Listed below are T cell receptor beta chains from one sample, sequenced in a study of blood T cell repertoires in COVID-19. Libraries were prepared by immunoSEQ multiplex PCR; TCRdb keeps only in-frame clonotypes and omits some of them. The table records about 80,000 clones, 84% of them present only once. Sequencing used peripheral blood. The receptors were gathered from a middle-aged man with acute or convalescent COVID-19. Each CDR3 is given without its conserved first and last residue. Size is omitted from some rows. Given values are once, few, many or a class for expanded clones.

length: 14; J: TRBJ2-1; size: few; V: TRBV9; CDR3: ASSTGTSGGQNEQF
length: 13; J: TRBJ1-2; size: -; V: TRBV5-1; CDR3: ASSLQGDDGYGYT
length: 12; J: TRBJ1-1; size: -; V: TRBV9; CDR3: ASSPRTVNTEAF
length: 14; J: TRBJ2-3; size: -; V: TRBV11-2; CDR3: ASSPSGHLSTDTQY
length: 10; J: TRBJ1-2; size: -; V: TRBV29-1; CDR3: SVDGGNYGYT
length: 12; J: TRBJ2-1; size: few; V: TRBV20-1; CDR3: SASISGSYNEQF
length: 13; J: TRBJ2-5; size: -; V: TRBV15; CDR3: ATSRDLASGETQY
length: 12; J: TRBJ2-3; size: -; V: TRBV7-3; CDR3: ASSPPSGGDTQY
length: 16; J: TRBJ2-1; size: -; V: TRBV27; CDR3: ASSLSSGKESSYNEQF
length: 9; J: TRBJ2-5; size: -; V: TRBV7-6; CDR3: ASSSLRTQY
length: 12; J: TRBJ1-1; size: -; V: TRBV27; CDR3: ASSRSGLNTEAF
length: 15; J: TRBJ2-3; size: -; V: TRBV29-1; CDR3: SVERLAGGPSTDTQY
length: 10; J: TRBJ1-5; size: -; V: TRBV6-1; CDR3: ASSIDNQPQH
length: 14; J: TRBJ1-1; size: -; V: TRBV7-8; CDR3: ASSLSGSLRRTEAF
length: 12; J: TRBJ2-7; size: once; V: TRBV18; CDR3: ASSPMSGDYEQY
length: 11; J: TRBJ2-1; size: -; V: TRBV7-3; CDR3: ASSLIRQGGQF
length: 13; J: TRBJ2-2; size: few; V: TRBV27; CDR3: ASRQGQKNTGELF
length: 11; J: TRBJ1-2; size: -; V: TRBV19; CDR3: ASSPQGARDYT
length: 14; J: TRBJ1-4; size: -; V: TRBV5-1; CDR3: ASSLEAGTGIEKLF
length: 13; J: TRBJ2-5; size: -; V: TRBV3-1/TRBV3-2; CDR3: ASSRPLAVQETQY